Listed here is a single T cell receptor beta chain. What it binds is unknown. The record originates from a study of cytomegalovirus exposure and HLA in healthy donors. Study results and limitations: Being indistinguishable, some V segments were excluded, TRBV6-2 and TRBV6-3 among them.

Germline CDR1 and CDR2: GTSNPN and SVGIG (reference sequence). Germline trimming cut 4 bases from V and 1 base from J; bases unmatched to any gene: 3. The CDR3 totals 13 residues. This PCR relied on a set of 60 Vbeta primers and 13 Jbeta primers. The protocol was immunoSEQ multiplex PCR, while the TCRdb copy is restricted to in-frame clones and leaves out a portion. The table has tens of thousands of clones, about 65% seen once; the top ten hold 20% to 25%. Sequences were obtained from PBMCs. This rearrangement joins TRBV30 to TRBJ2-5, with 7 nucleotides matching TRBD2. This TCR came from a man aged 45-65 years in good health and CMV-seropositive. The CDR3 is CAWTSGFQETQYF. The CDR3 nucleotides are TGTGCCTGGACTAGCGGATTCCAAGAGACCCAGTACTTC.